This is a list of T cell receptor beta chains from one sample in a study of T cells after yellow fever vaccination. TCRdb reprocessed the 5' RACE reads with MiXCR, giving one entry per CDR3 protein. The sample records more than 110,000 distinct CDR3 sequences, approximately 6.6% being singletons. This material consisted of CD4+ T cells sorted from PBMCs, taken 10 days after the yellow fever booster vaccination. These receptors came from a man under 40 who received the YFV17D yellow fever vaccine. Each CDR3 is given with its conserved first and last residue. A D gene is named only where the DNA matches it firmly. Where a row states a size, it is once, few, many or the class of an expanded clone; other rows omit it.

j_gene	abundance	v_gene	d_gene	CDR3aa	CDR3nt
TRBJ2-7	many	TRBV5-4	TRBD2	CASSLGTSSYEQYF	TGTGCCAGCAGCTTGGGGACTAGCTCCTACGAGCAGTACTTC
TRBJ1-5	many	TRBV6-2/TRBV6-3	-	CASTQTSNQPQHF	TGTGCCAGCACACAGACGTCTAATCAGCCCCAGCATTTT
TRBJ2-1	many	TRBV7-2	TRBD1	CASSYDRASYNEQFF	TGTGCCAGCAGCTACGACAGGGCATCCTACAATGAGCAGTTCTTC
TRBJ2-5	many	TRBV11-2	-	CASRSSETQYF	TGTGCCAGCAGGAGTTCGGAGACCCAGTACTTC
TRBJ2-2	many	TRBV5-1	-	CASSLKTGSNTGELFF	TGCGCCAGCAGCCTAAAGACAGGATCGAACACCGGGGAGCTGTTTTTT
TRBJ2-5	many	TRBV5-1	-	CASSGETQYF	TGTGCCAGCAGCGGCGAGACCCAGTACTTC
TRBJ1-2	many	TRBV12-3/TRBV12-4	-	CASSFLVPQGYTF	TGTGCCAGCAGTTTTTTGGTCCCGCAGGGCTACACCTTC
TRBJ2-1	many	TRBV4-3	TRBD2	CASSQAASGVWNEQFF	TGCGCCAGCAGCCAAGCCGCTAGCGGGGTCTGGAATGAGCAGTTCTTC
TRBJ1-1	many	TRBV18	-	CASSPQGMNTEAFF	TGTGCCAGCTCACCGCAGGGCATGAACACTGAAGCTTTCTTT
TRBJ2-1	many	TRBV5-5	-	CASSLQASYNEQFF	TGTGCCAGCAGCCTCCAAGCCTCCTACAATGAGCAGTTCTTC
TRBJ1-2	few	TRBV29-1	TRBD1	CSGGTAMAGYTF	TGCAGCGGCGGGACAGCGATGGCCGGCTACACCTTC
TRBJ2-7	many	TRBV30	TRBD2	CAAGTSTYEQYF	TGTGCCGCCGGGACTAGCACCTACGAGCAGTACTTC
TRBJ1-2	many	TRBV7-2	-	CASSHQGIAYGYTF	TGTGCCAGCAGCCATCAGGGAATCGCCTATGGCTACACCTTC
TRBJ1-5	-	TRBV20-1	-	CSARDPANQPQHF	TGCAGTGCTAGAGATCCCGCGAATCAGCCCCAGCATTTT
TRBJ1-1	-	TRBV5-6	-	CASSLVPGGRTEAFF	TGTGCCAGCAGCTTGGTTCCGGGGGGCAGAACTGAAGCTTTCTTT
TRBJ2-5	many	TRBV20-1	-	CSARGGKKQETQYF	TGCAGTGCTAGAGGGGGGAAGAAGCAAGAGACCCAGTACTTC
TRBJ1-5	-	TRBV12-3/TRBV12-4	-	CASSFSAGYQPQHF	TGTGCCAGCAGTTTTTCGGCAGGCTATCAGCCCCAGCATTTT
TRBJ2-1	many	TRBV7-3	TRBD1	CASSPTGGKYNEQFF	TGTGCCAGCAGCCCGACAGGGGGCAAGTACAATGAGCAGTTCTTC
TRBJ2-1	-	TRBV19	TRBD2	CASSIGLEREGLYRSYNEQFF	TGTGCCAGTAGTATTGGTTTAGAGCGGGAGGGCCTATACCGCTCCTACAATGAGCAGTTCTTC
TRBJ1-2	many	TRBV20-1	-	CSAQNPTRTEFYTF	TGCAGTGCTCAAAACCCTACCCGGACAGAATTCTACACCTTC
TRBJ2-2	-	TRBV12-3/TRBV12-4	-	CASSSRRGVIRPGELFF	TGTGCCAGCAGTTCCCGCCGTGGTGTAATAAGGCCGGGGGAGCTGTTTTTT
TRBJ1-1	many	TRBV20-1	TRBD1	CSAASTGVTEAFF	TGCAGTGCTGCGTCCACAGGGGTCACTGAAGCTTTCTTT
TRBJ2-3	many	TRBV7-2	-	CASSDRWGTGTDTQYF	TGTGCCAGCAGCGATCGTTGGGGTACGGGGACAGATACGCAGTATTTT
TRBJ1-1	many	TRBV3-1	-	CASSPKVPRGTEAFF	TGTGCCAGCAGCCCTAAAGTTCCACGCGGCACTGAAGCTTTCTTT
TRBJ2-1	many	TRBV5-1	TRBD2	CASSEKAGPSSYNEQFF	TGCGCCAGCAGCGAAAAAGCGGGACCTAGCTCCTACAATGAGCAGTTCTTC
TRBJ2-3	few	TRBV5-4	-	CASSFPGGTDTQYF	TGTGCCAGCAGCTTCCCGGGGGGCACAGATACGCAGTATTTT
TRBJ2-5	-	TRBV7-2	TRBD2	CASSLGLAGGPIETQYF	TGTGCCAGCAGCTTAGGATTAGCGGGAGGGCCGATCGAGACCCAGTACTTC
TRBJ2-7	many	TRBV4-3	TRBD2	CASSQDQREVPYEQYF	TGCGCCAGCAGCCAAGATCAGCGGGAGGTTCCCTACGAGCAGTACTTC
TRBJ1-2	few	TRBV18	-	CASSIRPGDGYTF	TGTGCCAGCTCAATAAGACCCGGGGATGGCTACACCTTC
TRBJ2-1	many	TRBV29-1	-	CSAGGGNNEQFF	TGCAGCGCTGGTGGCGGAAACAATGAGCAGTTCTTC